This TCR beta chain derives from a study of PD-1 blockade in classical Hodgkin lymphoma. Study-wide results and limits: Possible causes of repertoire differences, disease activity or prior therapy, remain undefined. At C4D1, TCR diversity had climbed significantly for CD4+ cells, though not for CD8+ cells.

J gave up 2 bases and V 6 bases, and 5 bases lay outside the gene matches. Germline CDR1 is SNHLY and CDR2 is FYNNEI. The CDR3 covers 14 residues. The patients all showed relapse after autologous stem cell transplantation, while their brentuximab vedotin exposure varied. A remark on this clone: As yet, its antigen is unknown.

Measured with immunoSEQ multiplex PCR; TCRdb has only the in-frame clones, and not every one. The sample includes roughly 35,000 clones, 88% of them seen just once. The V gene is TRBV2, the J gene TRBJ2-5; TRBD1 agrees at 8 bases. The material sequenced was peripheral blood mononuclear cells (PBMCs), taken before the second cycle of nivolumab. The sequence derives from a human donor with classical Hodgkin lymphoma. In DNA form, the CDR3 reads TGTGCCAGCAGATGGGACAGGCCTCAAGAGACCCAGTACTTC. It is translated as CASRWDRPQETQYF.